This passage covers 13 T cell receptor beta chains from one sample sequenced in a study of blood T cell repertoires in COVID-19. The method was immunoSEQ multiplex PCR; TCRdb's version includes in-frame clones alone and lacks a portion of them. The sample lists 200,000 to 250,000 clones; about 83% were seen once. Sequenced input: peripheral blood. The source is a woman in her 30s with COVID-19, enrolled during active disease.

The CDR3 here is CASSIRLAGREYNEQFF. CDR3 coding DNA: TGTGCCAGTAGTATTAGACTAGCGGGACGCGAATACAATGAGCAGTTCTTC. The chain employs TRBV19 and TRBJ2-1, with 11 bases that match TRBD2. CDR1 LNHDA and CDR2 SQIVND come from the germline V gene (reference sequence). With V trimmed by 3 bases and J by 4 bases, 8 bases remained unmatched. The CDR3 totals 17 residues.

The V and J genes are TRBV19 and TRBJ1-2; weak D call: TRBD1 (5 bases). The CDR3 totals 13 residues. V lost 4 bases and J lost 10, with 16 bases in between. Per the germline V gene, CDR1 is LNHDA and CDR2 is SQIVND (reference sequence). CDR3 DNA: TGTGCCAGTAGTACCCAACCAGGGATTGCCTACACCTTC. This sequence encodes CASSTQPGIAYTF.

This clone was detected only once. The chain is built from TRBV3-1 (or the pseudogene TRBV3-2) and TRBJ1-6; D not certain. CDR1 and CDR2 from the germline V gene are LGHDT and YNNKEL (reference sequence). The CDR3 extends over 14 amino acids. Between the trimmed V and J ends, which lost 5 bases and 1 base, there was a span of 6 bases. Here the CDR3 DNA reads TGTGCCAGCAGCTTTTCATCCTATAATTCACCCCTCCACTTT. Amino acids: CASSFSSYNSPLHF.

The gene calls are TRBV4-2 and TRBJ2-2, with 8 bases identical to TRBD1. The CDR3 loop spans 15 amino acids. CDR1 is LGHNA and CDR2 is YNFKEQ in the germline V gene. The J segment lost 7 bases and the V segment lost 3 bases, leaving 7 bases of the junction unmatched. In DNA form, the CDR3 reads TGTGCCAGCAGCCAGGGAGGACAGGGCATCGGGGAGCTGTTTTTT. Its protein product is CASSQGGQGIGELFF.

The V gene is TRBV25-1, the J gene TRBJ1-2; no clear D. This CDR3 has 11 amino acids. Trimming removed 2 bases from V and 8 bases from J, with 6 bases in between. CDR1 and CDR2 from the germline V gene are MGHDK and SYGVNS. This CDR3 is CASSEGWGYTF. The CDR3 bases are TGTGCCAGCAGTGAAGGCTGGGGCTACACCTTC.

The chain has TRBV2 and TRBJ1-1; 9 nucleotides align to TRBD1. CDR3 length: 13 amino acids. The V segment lost 5 bases and the J segment 5 bases; nucleotides outside the gene matches: 3. The germline V gene has CDR1 SNHLY and CDR2 FYNNEI. The CDR3 DNA reads as TGTGCCAGCAGTTCCGGGACAGGGACTGAAGCTTTCTTT. Translation gives CASSSGTGTEAFF.

V and J are TRBV5-1 and TRBJ1-1; tentatively, D is TRBD1 (6 bases). V lost 4 bases to trimming and J lost 10 bases, with 17 bases between them. The CDR3 loop spans 13 amino acids. Germline V gene data show CDR1 as SGHRS and CDR2 as YFSETQ. CDR3: CASSGSGQSRAFF. The CDR3 DNA reads TGCGCCAGCAGCGGCTCTGGACAGTCGCGAGCTTTCTTT. Drawing the rest from reference TRBV5-1 and TRBJ1-1, the complete variable domain is KAGVTQTPRYLIKTRGQQVTLSCSPISGHRSVSWYQQTPGQGLQFLFEYFSETQRNKGNFPGRFSGRQFSNSRSEMNVSTLELGDSALYLCASSGSGQSRAFFGQGTRLTVV.

V and J are TRBV9 and TRBJ1-2; D is uncertain. The CDR3 is 13 amino acids. V was clipped by 3 bases and J by 1 base, with 7 bases between them. Germline loops: CDR1 SGDLS, CDR2 YYNGEE. CDR3 coding DNA: TGTGCCAGCAGCGAATCCAATAACTATGGCTACACCTTC. Encoded protein: CASSESNNYGYTF. The full variable domain, completed using reference TRBV9 and TRBJ1-2, is DSGVTQTPKHLITATGQRVTLRCSPRSGDLSVYWYQQSLDQGLQFLIQYYNGEERAKGNILERFSAQQFPDLHSELNLSSLELGDSALYFCASSESNNYGYTFGSGTRLTVV.

This rearrangement joins TRBV6-5 to TRBJ2-2; TRBD2 is a possible D gene (5 bases). The V end was cut by 0 bases, the J end by 2 bases, with 7 bases between. Germline loops: CDR1 MNHEY, CDR2 SVGAGI. CDR3 size: 15 residues. CDR3 DNA sequence: TGTGCCAGCAGTTACTCGTCGGGAAACACCGGGGAGCTGTTTTTT. Its protein is CASSYSSGNTGELFF.

This clone was recorded only once. The chain employs TRBV12-5 and TRBJ2-1, with 9 bases matching TRBD2. Germline V gene lookup returns CDR1 LGHNT and CDR2 FRNRAP. V shed 8 bases, J shed 10 bases, and the junction held 12 bases outside the gene matches. The CDR3 is 14 residues long. CDR3 amino acids: CASTPTSGVGEQFF. CDR3 sequence (DNA): TGTGCTAGTACCCCGACTAGCGGCGTAGGCGAGCAGTTCTTC. Supplemented by reference TRBV12-5 and TRBJ2-1, the full variable domain reads DARVTQTPRHKVTEMGQEVTMRCQPILGHNTVFWYRQTMMQGLELLAYFRNRAPLDDSGMPKDRFSAEMPDATLATLKIQPSEPRDSAVYFCASTPTSGVGEQFFGPGTRLTVL.

This chain joins TRBV7-3 and TRBJ2-5; tentative D call: TRBD2 (6 bases). V was shortened by 1 base and J by 4 bases, with 13 bases between the two germline ends. Germline-derived CDR1 and CDR2 are SGHTA and FQGTGA. CDR3 length: 15 amino acids. CDR3 in amino acids: CASSLNPGVGETQYF. In DNA form, the CDR3 reads TGTGCCAGCAGCTTAAACCCGGGAGTCGGAGAGACCCAGTACTTC.

The gene calls are TRBV4-3 and TRBJ2-5; 9 bases are a match to TRBD2. CDR3 length: 17 amino acids. Germline V gene lookup returns CDR1 LGHNA and CDR2 YSLEER. The junction had 7 bases not matched to a gene; V was cut back by 0 bases and J by 2 bases. In nucleotides, the CDR3 is TGCGCCAGCAGCCAAGATAGCGCGGGGGGGGGTCAAGAGACCCAGTACTTC. Translating gives CASSQDSAGGGQETQYF.

This chain connects TRBV19 to TRBJ2-3, with TRBD1 matching over 7 bases. Germline V gene sequence: CDR1 LNHDA, CDR2 SQIVND (reference sequence). The CDR3 consists of 15 residues. With 5 bases clipped from V and 5 bases from J, the junction kept 10 bases outside the gene matches. This CDR3 reads CASSREGARRDTQYF. In DNA form, the CDR3 reads TGTGCCAGTAGTCGCGAGGGGGCGCGAAGAGATACGCAGTATTTT.